The 29 T cell receptor beta chains in this list originate from one sample, sequenced in a study of regulatory T cells in long-lasting Graves disease. Indicated time point: persistent/refractory GD, antithyroid drugs over 5 years with positive TRAb. The authors made the TCR library using RNA they extracted from PBMCs. Libraries of TCR beta came from iRepertoire HTBI primers plus Arm-PCR of CDR3 regions. TCRdb ran MiXCR on the multiplex PCR reads and lists one entry per CDR3 protein. The table includes 430,000 or so distinct CDR3 sequences, around 20% detected once. The sequencing used peripheral blood mononuclear cells (PBMCs), collected when the disease was refractory, from a patient treated with antithyroid drugs. These receptors originate from a female donor with Graves disease.

CDR3 loop: CASSEAGQGANVLTF. CDR3 coding DNA: TGTGCCAGCAGTGAAGCGGGCCAGGGGGCCAACGTCCTGACTTTC. The chain links TRBV6-1 to TRBJ2-6, with unresolved D. CDR1 MNHNS and CDR2 SASEGT come from the germline V gene. V lost 0 bases and J lost 4, with 7 bases in between. The CDR3 spans 15 residues.

This clonotype was observed many times. The rearrangement joins TRBV27 to TRBJ1-2; no clear D gene. The germline V gene has CDR1 MNHEY and CDR2 SMNVEV (reference sequence). This CDR3 spans 13 amino acids. V lost 3 bases and J 6 bases, leaving 11 bases between the germline ends. For the CDR3, the DNA is TGTGCCAGCAGTTTGGGAGGGCAGGATGGCTACACCTTC. Its protein product is CASSLGGQDGYTF.

In its sample, this clonotype was seen many times. The chain recombines TRBV29-1 with TRBJ2-7, with TRBD1 as a possible D gene (5 bases). Trimming pared 4 bases from V and 6 bases from J, leaving 13 bases between. The CDR3 is made up of 12 amino acids. CDR1 SQVTM and CDR2 ANQGSEA come from the germline V gene. DNA of the CDR3: TGCAGCGTTGTGAAGGGGCTTGGCGAGCAGTACTTC. This encodes CSVVKGLGEQYF.

This clonotype was counted ten times or more. This CDR3 reads CASIKESPGSTLDGYTF. CDR3 sequence (DNA): TGTGCCAGCATTAAGGAGTCGCCAGGGTCGACCCTAGACGGCTACACCTTC. The V and J genes are TRBV2 and TRBJ1-2; possible D gene TRBD1, 5 bases. CDR3 size: 17 residues. V gave up 7 bases and J gave up 8 bases, with 29 bases separating them. Germline CDR1 SNHLY, CDR2 FYNNEI.

This clonotype was observed a few times. CDR3 nucleotides: TGTGCCAGCAGACCAACAGGGAGGAATGGGCAAGAGACCCAGTACTTC. Protein sequence: CASRPTGRNGQETQYF. V gene TRBV7-8 combines with J gene TRBJ2-5; D may be TRBD1 or TRBD2 (6 bases each). CDR1 is SGHVS, CDR2 FQNEAQ, per germline. The V end was cut by 6 bases, the J end by 2 bases, with 19 bases between. The length of the CDR3 is 16 residues.

The CDR3 sequence is CASSLGIGTETQYF. CDR3 sequence (DNA): TGTGCCAGCAGCTTAGGTATCGGGACGGAGACCCAGTACTTC. This rearrangement joins TRBV7-9 to TRBJ2-5; D could derive from TRBD1 or TRBD2 (5 bases each). Germline assignment: CDR1 SEHNR and CDR2 FQNEAQ (reference sequence). The length of the CDR3 is 14 residues. Trimming left V 1 base short and J 5 bases short, with 11 bases between.

This chain links TRBV5-4 with TRBJ2-7; D ambiguous. Trimming left V 0 bases short and J 6 bases short, with 13 bases between. Looked up from germline, CDR1 is SGHNT and CDR2 is YYREEE (reference sequence). This CDR3 is built from 14 residues. The CDR3 nucleotides read TGTGCCAGCAGCTTGGACGGTTCCGTCGTCGAGCAGTACTTC. Protein sequence: CASSLDGSVVEQYF.

This clonotype was counted at least ten times. This chain links TRBV11-2 with TRBJ2-4; D not certain. From germline, CDR1 is SGHAT and CDR2 FQNNGV. The V and J ends lost 5 bases and 6 bases respectively, with 17 bases between them. The CDR3 is 15 amino acids. The DNA of the CDR3 is TGTGCCAGCAGCCGAAGACGGGTAGAGAGAAACATTCAGTACTTC. Translated: CASSRRRVERNIQYF.

The table lists this clonotype with many counts. V and J are TRBV20-1 and TRBJ2-7; no reliable D call. Germline V CDR1 and CDR2: DFQATT, SNEGSKA (reference sequence). V was cut by 0 bases and J by 6 bases, with 12 bases left in between. The CDR3 has 13 residues. CDR3 loop: CSARDRVLGEQYF. In DNA form, the CDR3 reads TGCAGTGCTAGAGATCGGGTCCTGGGCGAGCAGTACTTC.

This chain uses TRBV20-1 with TRBJ2-6; 9 bases align to TRBD1. The CDR3 is 15 amino acids. Germline V lookup: CDR1 DFQATT, CDR2 SNEGSKA (reference sequence). Losses at the gene ends were 4 bases for V and 2 bases for J; bases not matched to a gene: 3. The CDR3 spells CSATRQGAGANVLTF. CDR3 bases: TGCAGTGCTACAAGACAGGGGGCTGGGGCCAACGTCCTGACTTTC.

The chain carries TRBV5-1 and TRBJ2-7; the match to TRBD1 covers 8 bases. The CDR3 sequence is 17 residues long. The trim removed 0 bases at V and 0 bases at J, leaving 8 bases unmatched. Germline V CDR1 and CDR2: SGHRS, YFSETQ. The CDR3 DNA follows: TGCGCCAGCAGCTTGGACAGGGGGTTCGACTCCTCCTACGAGCAGTACTTC. It yields the protein CASSLDRGFDSSYEQYF.

The rearrangement links TRBV15 to TRBJ1-6, with TRBD1 matching over 7 bases. CDR3 length: 17 residues. Germline V lookup: CDR1 LNHNV, CDR2 YYDKDF (reference sequence). V shed 0 bases and J 12 bases; nucleotides not matched to a gene: 14. This CDR3 reads CATSRDSGGGSSRPLHF. CDR3 coding DNA: TGTGCCACCAGCAGAGATTCAGGAGGGGGCTCTTCTCGACCCCTCCACTTT. Supplemented by reference TRBV15 and TRBJ1-6, the full variable domain reads DAMVIQNPRYQVTQFGKPVTLSCSQTLNHNVMYWYQQKSSQAPKLLFHYYDKDFNNEADTPDNFQSRRPNTSFCFLDIRSPGLGDTAMYLCATSRDSGGGSSRPLHFGNGTRLTVT.

This clonotype was observed many times. This chain uses TRBV11-2 with TRBJ2-5, with 8 bases fitting TRBD2. CDR1 and CDR2 (germline): SGHAT, FQNNGV. This CDR3 has 15 residues. Losses at the gene ends were 4 bases for V and 5 bases for J; bases not matched to a gene: 9. The CDR3 DNA is TGTGCCAGCAGCTCCTGGGACGGCGGGGGGGAGACCCAGTACTTC. Protein sequence: CASSSWDGGGETQYF.

This chain links TRBV28 with TRBJ1-2; D not certain. This CDR3 spans 15 amino acids. Trimming removed 2 bases from V and 1 base from J, with 11 bases in between. Germline CDR1 is MDHEN and CDR2 is SYDVKM. Here the CDR3 DNA reads TGTGCCAGCAGTTTAATGGACGAAGTTAACTATGGCTACACCTTC. Translated: CASSLMDEVNYGYTF.

Notes on this clonotype: This may be a read error, as it is one base from a much larger clone. The chain is built from TRBV25-1 and TRBJ2-7; D is unclear. V was cut by 4 bases and J by 7 bases, with 8 bases left in between. The germline gives CDR1 MGHDK, CDR2 SYGVNS. The CDR3 consists of 11 residues. The CDR3 nucleotides are TGTGCCAGCAGTGTCCTCCTTGAGCAGTACTTC. Translation gives CASSVLLEQYF.

This clonotype occurred many times. The rearrangement joins TRBV20-1 to TRBJ2-7; possibly TRBD1 for D (7 bases). The CDR3 consists of 14 residues. The germline V gene encodes CDR1 DFQATT and CDR2 SNEGSKA (reference sequence). V was shortened by 6 bases and J by 2 bases, with 17 bases between the two germline ends. CDR3 DNA sequence: TGCAGTGCCAGGGGGGCCGGGGGCGCCTACGAGCAGTACTTC. This codes for CSARGAGGAYEQYF.

Note on this clonotype: A read error may be the cause here, since a much bigger clone is one base away. The chain carries TRBV7-3 and TRBJ1-5; D is unclear. The germline V gene encodes CDR1 SGHTA and CDR2 FQGTGA. The CDR3 has 14 amino acids. The CDR3 spells CVSSFRGDVQPQHF. CDR3 sequence (DNA): TGTGTCAGCAGCTTTCGGGGTGACGTTCAGCCCCAGCATTTT.

The V gene is TRBV6-2 or TRBV6-3, the J gene TRBJ1-6; TRBD1 is a possible D gene (5 bases). Trimming shortened V by 3 bases and J by 11 bases, and 11 bases separated the two germline ends. This CDR3 region has 13 residues. In germline, CDR1 is MNHEY, CDR2 SVGEGT. The CDR3 bases are TGTGCCAGCAGTTATGTCGGCAGGGCACCCCTCCACTTT. Its translation is CASSYVGRAPLHF.

This clonotype was picked up many times. The DNA for the CDR3 is TGTGCCAGCTCACCGGGAGGTTCCAGTGAAAAACTGTTTTTT. This gives the protein CASSPGGSSEKLFF. The chain links TRBV18 to TRBJ1-4; no definite D call. The CDR3 has 14 residues. Germline lookup yields CDR1 KGHSH and CDR2 LQKENI. V was pared by 3 bases and J by 7 bases, with 12 bases between.

This clonotype was seen ten or more times. The chain couples TRBV5-4 to TRBJ2-5; D possibly corresponds to TRBD2 (5 bases). The CDR3 runs to 14 residues. Germline lookup yields CDR1 SGHNT and CDR2 YYREEE (reference sequence). Trimming took 4 bases from V and 4 from J, leaving 14 bases between them. The CDR3 is CASSPTRVGETQYF. The CDR3 nucleotides are TGTGCCAGCAGCCCGACGAGGGTTGGAGAGACCCAGTACTTC.

The V call is TRBV24-1, the J call TRBJ1-2, with D hard to call. CDR1 and CDR2 (germline): KGHDR, SFDVKD. CDR3 length: 13 residues. V lost 4 bases and J lost 4, with 9 bases in between. CDR3 protein: CATSEAASYGYTF. The CDR3 DNA is TGTGCCACCAGTGAGGCAGCGAGCTATGGCTACACCTTC.

This clonotype was counted a few times. The gene calls are TRBV11-2 and TRBJ2-3, with 15 bases lining up with TRBD2. CDR1 is SGHAT, CDR2 FQNNGV, per germline. The J segment lost 6 bases and the V segment lost 8 bases, leaving 15 bases of the junction unmatched. The CDR3 spans 18 residues. CDR3 protein: CASLPGLAGGNYWDTQYF. The CDR3 DNA reads as TGTGCCAGCTTACCGGGACTAGCGGGGGGAAATTATTGGGATACGCAGTATTTT.

This clonotype was detected many times. The gene calls are TRBV6-2 or TRBV6-3 and TRBJ1-4, with D tentatively TRBD1 (6 bases). The CDR3 spans 14 residues. The V end lost 3 bases, the J end lost 7 bases, and 12 bases lay between the germline ends. The germline V gene encodes CDR1 MNHEY and CDR2 SVGEGT. The CDR3: CASSYGTSIEKLFF. The CDR3, as DNA: TGTGCCAGCAGTTATGGGACATCGATTGAAAAACTGTTTTTT.

This clonotype was seen a handful of times. The V gene is TRBV19, the J gene TRBJ2-7, with a weak D call TRBD2 (5 bases). Germline loops: CDR1 LNHDA, CDR2 SQIVND (reference sequence). Between the trimmed V and J ends, which lost 1 base and 2 bases, there was a span of 12 bases. The CDR3 covers 15 residues. CDR3 DNA sequence: TGTGCCAGTAGTATAGCGTGGGAGCCGACCTACGAGCAGTACTTC. It is translated as CASSIAWEPTYEQYF.

There are a few counts of this clonotype. This rearrangement joins TRBV6-2 or TRBV6-3 to TRBJ2-2; the D gene is possibly TRBD2 (5 bases). Germline-derived CDR1 and CDR2 are MNHEY and SVGEGT. V was pared by 5 bases and J by 2 bases, with 18 bases between. The CDR3 loop spans 17 amino acids. The CDR3 spells CASSELRPLGNTGELFF. As DNA, the CDR3 is TGTGCCAGCAGTGAACTCAGGCCACTAGGAAACACCGGGGAGCTGTTTTTT.

This clonotype has only a few counts. The rearrangement links TRBV4-1 to TRBJ1-2; 8 bases map to TRBD1. Unmatched junction bases numbered 4, after V lost 4 bases and J lost 3 bases. The CDR3 extends over 14 amino acids. Germline values: CDR1 MGHRA, CDR2 YSYEKL. The CDR3 loop reads CASSRDRSYYGYTF. In DNA form, the CDR3 reads TGCGCCAGCAGCCGGGACAGGAGTTACTATGGCTACACCTTC.

This clonotype was seen ten or more times. This rearrangement joins TRBV12-3 or TRBV12-4 to TRBJ1-4, with 7 nucleotides matching TRBD1. Trimming at V came to 3 bases and at J to 2 bases, leaving 9 bases not matched to a gene. This CDR3 spans 17 amino acids. The CDR3 region is CASSFMVRGNTNEKLFF. CDR3 coding DNA: TGTGCCAGCAGTTTCATGGTCAGGGGGAATACTAATGAAAAACTGTTTTTT.

This chain connects TRBV7-3 to TRBJ2-1, with a tentative D call TRBD1 (6 bases). Trimming took off 2 bases at V and 5 bases at J, with 10 bases between the two ends. Per the germline V gene, CDR1 is SGHTA and CDR2 is FQGTGA. The CDR3 has 14 amino acids. The CDR3, as DNA: TGTGCCAGCAGCTTAGACCGGACAGACAATGAGCAGTTCTTC. Translation: CASSLDRTDNEQFF. The full variable domain, rest sourced from reference TRBV7-3 and TRBJ2-1, is GAGVSQTPSNKVTEKGKYVELRCDPISGHTALYWYRQSLGQGPEFLIYFQGTGAADDSGLPNDRFFAVRPEGSVSTLKIQRTERGDSAVYLCASSLDRTDNEQFFGPGTRLTVL.

Ten or more counts support this clonotype. The gene calls are TRBV28 and TRBJ2-2; tentative D call: TRBD2 (6 bases). Looked up from germline, CDR1 is MDHEN and CDR2 is SYDVKM. The ends were cut back, 4 bases at V and 5 bases at J, with 11 bases in the middle. CDR3 length: 14 residues. The CDR3 DNA reads as TGTGCCAGCAGTTGGAGGGTAGGAACCGGGGAGCTGTTTTTT. Translating gives CASSWRVGTGELFF.